This T cell receptor (beta chain) was observed in a study of T cell responses to AZD1222 COVID-19 vaccine. Study background: Recipients boosted at about 4 weeks or about 12 weeks are pooled. Overall study results and limits: Scientists sampled the repertoires only once the peak T cell response had passed.

On this clone itself: Its specificity is not known.

Profiled with immunoSEQ multiplex PCR; TCRdb holds only in-frame clones, not every one. The table shows about 100,000 clones, with about 90% occurring only once. This CDR3 spans 17 amino acids. Germline CDR1 is SGHNT and CDR2 is YENEEA. The V gene lost 6 bases and the J gene lost 2 bases, with 22 bases spanning the gap. This sequence originates from an adult in good health. The gene calls are TRBV11-3 and TRBJ1-1; tentative D call: TRBD1 (6 bases). The source material was peripheral blood, sampled on day 0 of AZD1222 vaccination. DNA of the CDR3: TGTGCCAGCAGGTTAAGTATTGGACAGTTAACCAACACTGAAGCTTTCTTT. Encoded protein: CASRLSIGQLTNTEAFF. Complete variable domain (other parts from reference TRBV11-3 and TRBJ1-1): EAGVVQSPRYKIIEKKQPVAFWCNPISGHNTLYWYLQNLGQGPELLIRYENEEAVDDSQLPKDRFSAERLKGVDSTLKIQPAELGDSAVYLCASRLSIGQLTNTEAFFGQGTRLTVV.